The clone carrying this TCR beta chain was seen ten or more times. The sample originates from a study of T cells in Graves' hyperthyroidism and ophthalmopathy. Hyperthyroidism, newly diagnosed and lasting under 2 months, affected patients aged 18 to 65. Amplified regions were TCR beta CDR3 sequences from RNA transcripts. The HTBI primer set drove a first-round RT-PCR of the TCR CDR3. TCRdb used MiXCR to reprocess the multiplex PCR reads, holding one entry per CDR3 protein. The sample has 650,000 to 750,000 distinct CDR3 sequences; around 15% are singletons. The TCR comes from a woman under 30 with Graves' hyperthyroidism. Sequencing input: blood.

The CDR3 loop is CASSLYGRVSYEQYF. CDR3 in DNA: TGTGCCAGCAGTTTATACGGGAGGGTGTCCTACGAGCAGTACTTC. The V and J genes are TRBV28 and TRBJ2-7; the match to TRBD2 covers 8 bases. CDR1 and CDR2 from the germline V gene are MDHEN and SYDVKM. The CDR3 is made up of 15 amino acids. Trimming removed 1 base from V and 1 base from J; junction bases left unmatched: 3. Combining the CDR3 with reference TRBV28 and TRBJ2-7 gives the whole variable domain DVKVTQSSRYLVKRTGEKVFLECVQDMDHENMFWYRQDPGLGLRLIYFSYDVKMKEKGDIPEGYSVSREKKERFSLILESASTNQTSMYLCASSLYGRVSYEQYFGPGTRLTVT.